This TCR beta chain appears in the sequencing data of a study of T cell responses to AZD1222 COVID-19 vaccine (dated by TCRdb to about 2021). Notes on the research overall: AZD1222 recipients with second doses at about 4 weeks or about 12 weeks were pooled, because spike-specific TCR depth and breadth did not differ between schedules. TCR sequencing was performed for more than 230 trial participants, of whom around 200 were given two doses of AZD1222 and some 26 were given two doses of MenACWY control vaccine. Trial participants were enrolled by age into 18-55, 56-69 and 70-plus year subgroups, with about 150, 27 and 61 TCR-sequenced participants respectively. What the study reported, not specific to this receptor: Only six or seven AZD1222 recipients were SARS-CoV-2 seropositive at baseline, limiting conclusions about previously exposed vaccinees. The 56-69-year group was small, and its depth increase did not reach significance, likely because of low power. After two AZD1222 doses, both the breadth and the depth of spike-specific TCRs were significantly higher than at day 0 and than in MenACWY recipients. The whole spike protein was spanned by vaccine-associated CD4 TCRs, and dominant responses were seen in regions 160-218 and 743-854. Because no samples from the day 14 peak response were available, repertoires could be characterized only after the peak T cell response. Reportedly, close to half of the unique spike-specific TCRs recognized epitopes lying outside the regions that are mutated in the B.1.351 and B.1.1.7 variants. Participants were mostly white British, with more females than males. The authors suggested clonal diversity may have been underestimated.

Interpreted using the paper, the time point label stands for: baseline before first vaccination. Vaccinee samples were obtained from the UK trials COV001 and COV002, which included a single-blind randomized controlled phase 2/3 trial of AZD1222 (ChAdOx1 nCoV-19) in healthy adults. For TCRbeta chain sequencing, PBMC samples from trial participants were taken at day 0 and at day 28 after the second dose. On this clone itself: It has no known antigen specificity. Base qualities are not recorded, but no much larger clone differs from it by a single base.

The CDR3 regions of human TCRbeta chains were subjected to immunosequencing. Regarding the original processing steps: TCRs in the repertoires were matched against a reference library of SARS-CoV-2-specific TCRs that had been generated with the MIRA antigen-specificity platform. Breadth was defined as the fraction of unique TCRs that were SARS-CoV-2-associated, and depth was defined as the fraction of total T cells that were SARS-CoV-2-associated. Using the MIRA data, each spike-specific TCR was assigned both to the spike region to which the TCR was reactive and to a CD4 or CD8 class. Log10-transformed breadth and depth values were compared by one-way ANOVA with Sidak's multiple comparisons tests. The table was pulled from immuneACCESS by TCRdb, which kept in-frame rearrangements only. Such tables lose some clones; where checked, under half of the loss comes from unresolved V genes, and the rest has no known cause. The D gene and trimming were derived from the DNA, and the V and J assignments and clone size from that table. This sample lists fewer than 150,000 clones; around 89% were detected once. The ten biggest clones cover approximately 5% of the sample.

Measured from the cysteine to the phenylalanine, the CDR3 is 10 residues long. Only the CDR3 part of the read is kept: 30 bases, read in frame from the first base. Trimming takes 10 bases from V and 8 bases from J, and the germline ends sit 9 bases apart. CDR1 MNHEY and CDR2 SMNVEV were looked up in the germline V gene (reference sequence). Recombination connected TRBV27 to TRBJ2-4, with the D segment identity uncertain. Sample: peripheral blood, taken on day 0 of AZD1222 vaccination. This TCR derives from an adult in good health. The nucleotide sequence is given as TGTGCCACCAACAAGGACATTCAGTACTTC. Its protein is CATNKDIQYF.